A single sample gave rise to the 4 T cell receptor beta chains below, sequenced in a study of CD8+CD57+ T cells in acquired aplastic anemia. For CDR3 and TCR beta VDJ profiling, genomic DNA was the template used. TCRdb re-called the reads with MiXCR, one entry per CDR3 protein. Of around 180,000 distinct CDR3 sequences detected, approximately 60% appear once; the ten largest clones hold 35% to 50%. Source material: sorted CD4+, CD8+, or CD8+CD57+ T cells (not recorded which) from PBMCs. The receptor source for this set is a human donor in good health.

This chain joins TRBV7-2 and TRBJ2-7; perhaps D is TRBD1 or TRBD2 (5 bases each). This CDR3 has 15 residues. V was pared by 5 bases and J by 3 bases, with 17 bases between. Germline V CDR1 and CDR2: SGHTA, FQGNSA. CDR3 in DNA: TGTGCCAGCAGCGCAGCTGTGGGGGTCCACTACGAGCAGTACTTC. Translation gives CASSAAVGVHYEQYF.

CDR3 sequence (DNA): TGTGCCAGCAGTCCGTTCGGAGGCGAATACAATGAGCAGTTCTTC. Protein sequence: CASSPFGGEYNEQFF. The chain joins TRBV28 to TRBJ2-1, with a possible D match to TRBD2 (5 bases). Germline V gene lookup returns CDR1 MDHEN and CDR2 SYDVKM. Trimming removed 5 bases from V and 4 bases from J, with 15 bases in between. The CDR3 runs to 15 residues. The full variable domain, with the rest looked up from reference TRBV28 and TRBJ2-1, is DVKVTQSSRYLVKRTGEKVFLECVQDMDHENMFWYRQDPGLGLRLIYFSYDVKMKEKGDIPEGYSVSREKKERFSLILESASTNQTSMYLCASSPFGGEYNEQFFGPGTRLTVL.

The rearrangement uses TRBV19 and TRBJ1-6, with D possibly matching TRBD1 (5 bases). Germline CDR1 LNHDA, CDR2 SQIVND (reference sequence). This CDR3 has 16 amino acids. The ends were cut back, 6 bases at V and 9 bases at J, with 21 bases in the middle. The CDR3 DNA follows: TGTGCCAGTAGGGACGCAGGGAATGCCCCGGGTTCACCCCTCCACTTT. Its translation is CASRDAGNAPGSPLHF.

There are many counts of this clonotype. The V and J genes are TRBV9 and TRBJ2-1, with 7 bases lining up with TRBD2. J lost 6 bases, V lost 2 bases, and 5 bases had no gene match. The V gene's germline CDR1 is SGDLS and CDR2 YYNGEE. The CDR3 has 14 residues. The CDR3 DNA reads TGTGCCAGCAGCGTGGGGGGGGGAAGCAATGAGCAGTTCTTC. Translated, it gives CASSVGGGSNEQFF.